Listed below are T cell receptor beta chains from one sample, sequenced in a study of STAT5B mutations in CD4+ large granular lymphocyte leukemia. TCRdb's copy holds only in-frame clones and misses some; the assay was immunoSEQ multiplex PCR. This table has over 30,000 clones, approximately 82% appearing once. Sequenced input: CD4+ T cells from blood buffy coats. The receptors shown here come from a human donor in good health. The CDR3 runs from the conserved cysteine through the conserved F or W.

CASSPEVGDRTDTQYF,TRBJ2-3,TRBV5-6,16
CASSVATPGTGAIYTF,TRBJ1-2,TRBV9,16
CASRRGGRTDTQYF,TRBJ2-3,TRBV19,14
CASSIDWRQGAYEQYF,TRBJ2-7,TRBV19,16
CASSLGRTGGSEQYF,TRBJ2-7,TRBV7-2,15
CASSEGFYGYTF,TRBJ1-2,TRBV25-1,12
CASSLETAPAGKLFF,TRBJ1-4,TRBV7-8,15
CASSQANYGYTF,TRBJ1-2,TRBV4-2,12
CSARGKYF,TRBJ2-5,TRBV29-1,8
CASSLGSTTSTDTQYF,TRBJ2-3,TRBV5-1,16
CASSLAFGTLYEQYF,TRBJ2-7,TRBV7-8,15
CASGRQGALRGEYF,TRBJ2-7,TRBV12-5,14
CATSRGGQGATNEKLFF,TRBJ1-4,TRBV15,17
CASSFGGTRNTEAFF,TRBJ1-1,TRBV7-2,15
CASSVRTRQETQYF,TRBJ2-5,TRBV2,14
CASRFLAGEQFF,TRBJ2-1,TRBV19,12
CASSLGQLAGVHEQYF,TRBJ2-7,TRBV11-2,16
CASSDWQPTDTQYF,TRBJ2-3,TRBV6-1,14
CAISESRPNTGELFF,TRBJ2-2,TRBV10-3,15
CASNPSGLFTQYF,TRBJ2-5,TRBV6-1,13
CASPDDSTDTQYF,TRBJ2-3,TRBV6-1,13
CAFGLAGVNEQFF,TRBJ2-1,TRBV2,13
CASSITSGGGGNEQFF,TRBJ2-1,TRBV19,16
CASSSSRDREGRNTEAFF,TRBJ1-1,TRBV13,18
CASSLSGGYEQYF,TRBJ2-7,TRBV6-4,13
CASSPGQGYGYTF,TRBJ1-2,TRBV19,13
CASSPGTSSYEQYF,TRBJ2-7,TRBV9,14
CASSPETGTYNEQFF,TRBJ2-1,TRBV5-1,15
CASSVGESTDTQYF,TRBJ2-3,TRBV2,14
CASSGSSGVWDEQYF,TRBJ2-7,TRBV2,15
CASSLAAPRGGNTIYF,TRBJ1-3,TRBV11-2,16
CASSLNAGKNYGYTF,TRBJ1-2,TRBV5-6,15
CASSPGRGNTGELFF,TRBJ2-2,TRBV5-4,15
CASSLGGYGYTF,TRBJ1-2,TRBV5-1,12
CASRQGQIQETQYF,TRBJ2-5,TRBV2,14
CATGRGGEKLFF,TRBJ1-4,TRBV25-1,12
CASSSRDGPHQGAFF,TRBJ1-1,TRBV7-9,15